The present TCR beta chain was sequenced within a study of shared clonotypes between healthy human individuals. Concerning this clone: Its ends do not fully match the called genes, so a read error is possible.

Germline V lookup: CDR1 GTSNPN, CDR2 SVGIG (reference sequence). The CDR3 is made up of 8 amino acids. Profiled with immunoSEQ multiplex PCR; TCRdb holds only in-frame clones, not every one. Counted here are about 490,000 clones, roughly four fifths occurring once; the ten biggest clones make up over 10%. This TCR derives from a woman aged 35 to 49 in good health. Some clones in this sample may be carry-over from other donors' samples. The V call is TRBV30, the J call TRBJ1-1, with D unresolved. The sequenced sample was PBMCs. This CDR3 is CAWSVWSF. Here the CDR3 DNA reads TGTGCCTGGAGTGTATGGTCCTTT.